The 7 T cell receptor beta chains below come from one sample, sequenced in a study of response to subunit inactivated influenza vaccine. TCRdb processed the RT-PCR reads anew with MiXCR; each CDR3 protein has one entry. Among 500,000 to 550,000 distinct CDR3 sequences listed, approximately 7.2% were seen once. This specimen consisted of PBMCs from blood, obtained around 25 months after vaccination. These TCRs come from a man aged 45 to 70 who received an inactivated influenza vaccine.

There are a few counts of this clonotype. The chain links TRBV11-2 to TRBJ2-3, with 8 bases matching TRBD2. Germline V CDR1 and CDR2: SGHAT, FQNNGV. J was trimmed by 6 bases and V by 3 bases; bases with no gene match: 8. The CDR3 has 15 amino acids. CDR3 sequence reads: CASSLRRSGSDTQYF. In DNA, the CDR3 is TGTGCCAGCAGCTTGCGTAGGAGCGGGAGTGATACGCAGTATTTT.

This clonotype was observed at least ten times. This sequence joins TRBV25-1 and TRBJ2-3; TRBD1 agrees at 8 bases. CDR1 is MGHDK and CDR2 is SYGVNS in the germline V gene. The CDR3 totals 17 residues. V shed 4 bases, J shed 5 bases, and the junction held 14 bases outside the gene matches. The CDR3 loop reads CASSGWTGLEPGDTQYF. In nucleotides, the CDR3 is TGTGCCAGCAGTGGGTGGACAGGGCTGGAACCTGGAGATACGCAGTATTTT.

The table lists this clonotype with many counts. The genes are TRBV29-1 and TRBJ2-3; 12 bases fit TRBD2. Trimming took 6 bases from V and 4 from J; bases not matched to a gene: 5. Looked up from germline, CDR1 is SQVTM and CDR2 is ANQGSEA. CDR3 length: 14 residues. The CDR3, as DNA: TGCAGCGTCCGCCTAGCGGGAGGGGCAGATACGCAGTATTTT. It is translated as CSVRLAGGADTQYF.

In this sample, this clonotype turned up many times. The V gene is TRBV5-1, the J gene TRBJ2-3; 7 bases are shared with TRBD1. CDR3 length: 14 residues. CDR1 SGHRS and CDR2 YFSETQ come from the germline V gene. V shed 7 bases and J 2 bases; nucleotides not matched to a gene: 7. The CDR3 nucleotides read TGCGCCAGCGCGACAGGGTCCCACACAGATACGCAGTATTTT. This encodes CASATGSHTDTQYF.

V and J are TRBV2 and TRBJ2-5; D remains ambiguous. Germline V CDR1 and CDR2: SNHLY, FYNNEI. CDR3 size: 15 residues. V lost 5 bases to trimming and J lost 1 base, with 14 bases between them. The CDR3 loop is CASSPRANPQETQYF. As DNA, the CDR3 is TGTGCCAGCAGTCCTAGAGCAAACCCCCAAGAGACCCAGTACTTC.

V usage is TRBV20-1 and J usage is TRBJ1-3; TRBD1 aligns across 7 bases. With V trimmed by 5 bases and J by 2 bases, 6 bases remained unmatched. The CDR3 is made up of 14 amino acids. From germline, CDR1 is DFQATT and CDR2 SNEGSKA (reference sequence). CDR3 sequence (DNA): TGCAGTGCTTACAGGGGTGGCCCTGGAAACACCATATATTTT. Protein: CSAYRGGPGNTIYF.

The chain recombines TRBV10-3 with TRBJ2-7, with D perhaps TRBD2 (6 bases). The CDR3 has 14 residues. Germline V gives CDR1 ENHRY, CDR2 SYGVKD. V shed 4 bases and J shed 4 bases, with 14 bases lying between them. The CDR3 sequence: CAISVGGNLYEQYF. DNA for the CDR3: TGTGCCATCAGTGTTGGAGGGAACTTGTACGAGCAGTACTTC.